These 15 T cell receptor beta chains were all obtained from the same sample, sequenced in a study of radiation and T cells in renal cell carcinoma. TCRdb keeps only in-frame clones here, not all; method: immunoSEQ multiplex PCR. Among tens of thousands of clones listed, 65% to 80% were seen once. Time point given: baseline pretreatment blood. Treatment given: 15 Gy SBRT to primary tumor, nephrectomy 4 weeks later. This material consisted of blood, taken from a patient whose treatment included radiotherapy and nephrectomy. The receptors were sampled from a man in his sixties with renal cell carcinoma.

The chain joins TRBV6-6 to TRBJ1-2, with no clear D. V lost 11 bases and J lost 8, with 6 bases in between. CDR3 size: 8 residues. Germline CDR1 and CDR2: MNHNY and SVGAGI (reference sequence). DNA for the CDR3: TGTGCCGTTGGAGGCTACACCTTC. Its protein product is CAVGGYTF.

The chain employs TRBV29-1 and TRBJ1-1; 9 bases match TRBD1. V shed 1 base, J shed 1 base, and the junction held 4 bases outside the gene matches. Germline V gives CDR1 SQVTM, CDR2 ANQGSEA. CDR3 size: 15 residues. CDR3 nucleotides: TGCAGCGTTGAAGCGGACAGGGGAGAGAACACTGAAGCTTTCTTT. This gives the protein CSVEADRGENTEAFF.

CDR3 sequence reads: CASSLERMNTEAFF. CDR3 nucleotides: TGCGCCAGCAGCTTGGAACGAATGAACACTGAAGCTTTCTTT. The chain combines TRBV5-1 with TRBJ1-1; the D is unclear. The CDR3 sequence is 14 residues long. Germline V lookup: CDR1 SGHRS, CDR2 YFSETQ. Trimming took off 0 bases at V and 0 bases at J, with 6 bases between the two ends.

CDR3 protein: CSASEETSSYEQFF. As DNA, the CDR3 is TGCAGCGCCTCGGAGGAAACATCATCATATGAGCAGTTCTTC. The chain couples TRBV29-1 to TRBJ2-1; perhaps TRBD2 as D (5 bases). Germline CDR1 and CDR2: SQVTM and ANQGSEA. V gave up 7 bases and J gave up 8 bases, with 21 bases separating them. The CDR3 runs to 14 residues.

V and J are TRBV5-1 and TRBJ2-3, with 9 bases aligning to TRBD2. Germline V gene sequence: CDR1 SGHRS, CDR2 YFSETQ. The V gene end was trimmed by 1 base and the J gene end by 6 bases; junction bases not matched to a gene: 6. The CDR3 consists of 15 residues. The CDR3 loop is CASSLSTSGGDTQYF. The CDR3 region has the DNA TGCGCCAGCAGCTTGTCGACTAGCGGTGGGGATACGCAGTATTTT.

This clone was seen only once. The chain recombines TRBV5-6 with TRBJ2-7, with D perhaps TRBD2 (6 bases). Trimming pared 4 bases from V and 9 bases from J, leaving 11 bases between. CDR3 length equals 11 residues. Germline CDR1 SGHDT, CDR2 YYEEEE. CDR3: CASSAGWGQYF. The CDR3, as DNA: TGTGCCAGCAGCGCGGGGTGGGGGCAGTACTTC.

The rearrangement links TRBV4-3 to TRBJ2-3; TRBD2 agrees at 11 bases. J was trimmed by 4 bases and V by 4 bases; bases with no gene match: 16. This CDR3 comprises 19 residues. Germline V gives CDR1 LGHNA, CDR2 YSLEER. CDR3 DNA: TGCGCCAGCAGCCCTAACGGAGTTAGCGGGGGGGCCTCCGCAGATACGCAGTATTTT. Amino acid sequence: CASSPNGVSGGASADTQYF.

This rearrangement joins TRBV14 to TRBJ2-5; 8 bases are shared with TRBD2. Germline CDR1 is SGHDN and CDR2 is FVKESK. The CDR3 contains 18 residues. The V gene end was trimmed by 4 bases and the J gene end by 5 bases; junction bases not matched to a gene: 18. In DNA, the CDR3 is TGTGCCAGCAGCCCCATCGTTCGTTTCCGGGGGGGCTGGGAGACCCAGTACTTC. It codes for CASSPIVRFRGGWETQYF.

There are a few counts of this clone. This chain links TRBV7-2 with TRBJ1-1, with 7 bases identical to TRBD1. The CDR3 length is 14 residues. Germline CDR1 SGHTA, CDR2 FQGNSA. With V trimmed by 4 bases and J by 11 bases, 13 bases remained unmatched. The CDR3 sequence is CASSSPFDRELAFF. The DNA of the CDR3 is TGTGCCAGCAGCTCTCCATTCGACAGGGAACTCGCTTTCTTT.

This chain connects TRBV19 to TRBJ1-4, with 9 bases aligning to TRBD1. Germline V gene data show CDR1 as LNHDA and CDR2 as SQIVND (reference sequence). The CDR3 has 18 amino acids. The ends lost 5 bases at V and 0 bases at J; junction bases unmatched: 10. CDR3 loop: CASSAETGGFATNEKLFF. The CDR3 region has the DNA TGTGCCAGTAGTGCGGAGACAGGGGGGTTTGCAACTAATGAAAAACTGTTTTTT.

The chain links TRBV6-1 to TRBJ2-6, with 8 bases that match TRBD1. This CDR3 region has 17 residues. The J segment lost 2 bases and the V segment lost 3 bases, leaving 6 bases of the junction unmatched. Germline CDR1 is MNHNS and CDR2 is SASEGT. DNA for the CDR3: TGTGCCAGCAGTGAGAGGACAGGGAAGACTGGGGCCAACGTCCTGACTTTC. The encoded protein is CASSERTGKTGANVLTF.

This clone was detected a few times. J is TRBJ1-3 and V is TRBV29-1; D possibly corresponds to TRBD1 (6 bases). The germline V gene has CDR1 SQVTM and CDR2 ANQGSEA. The CDR3 has 16 amino acids. V gave up 7 bases and J gave up 3 bases, with 22 bases separating them. CDR3 protein: CSAETQDSSYGNTIYF. The DNA of the CDR3 is TGCAGCGCTGAGACCCAGGACAGCTCCTATGGAAACACCATATATTTT.

This clone was detected once. The chain uses TRBV19 and TRBJ1-5; D gene unclear. This CDR3 spans 15 amino acids. V lost 7 bases and J lost 3, with 16 bases in between. Germline V lookup: CDR1 LNHDA, CDR2 SQIVND (reference sequence). CDR3 residues: CASIGIAGNNQPQHF. The CDR3 nucleotides read TGTGCCAGTATCGGAATTGCAGGAAACAATCAGCCCCAGCATTTT.

The V gene is TRBV19, the J gene TRBJ1-1; TRBD1 aligns across 7 bases. The CDR3 extends over 15 amino acids. Germline loops: CDR1 LNHDA, CDR2 SQIVND (reference sequence). Unmatched junction bases numbered 7, after V lost 4 bases and J lost 2 bases. CDR3 residues: CASSRKGTVNTEAFF. The CDR3 DNA sequence: TGTGCCAGTAGTAGAAAAGGGACAGTTAACACTGAAGCTTTCTTT.

V is TRBV30 and J is TRBJ2-6; D might be TRBD2 (7 bases). Germline CDR1 is GTSNPN and CDR2 is SVGIG (reference sequence). Between the trimmed V and J ends, which lost 5 bases and 4 bases, there was a span of 18 bases. This CDR3 is built from 16 residues. The CDR3 coding sequence is TGTGCCTGGGGGGGGCGGGGGTTTCCCGGGGCCAACGTCCTGACTTTC. It translates to CAWGGRGFPGANVLTF.